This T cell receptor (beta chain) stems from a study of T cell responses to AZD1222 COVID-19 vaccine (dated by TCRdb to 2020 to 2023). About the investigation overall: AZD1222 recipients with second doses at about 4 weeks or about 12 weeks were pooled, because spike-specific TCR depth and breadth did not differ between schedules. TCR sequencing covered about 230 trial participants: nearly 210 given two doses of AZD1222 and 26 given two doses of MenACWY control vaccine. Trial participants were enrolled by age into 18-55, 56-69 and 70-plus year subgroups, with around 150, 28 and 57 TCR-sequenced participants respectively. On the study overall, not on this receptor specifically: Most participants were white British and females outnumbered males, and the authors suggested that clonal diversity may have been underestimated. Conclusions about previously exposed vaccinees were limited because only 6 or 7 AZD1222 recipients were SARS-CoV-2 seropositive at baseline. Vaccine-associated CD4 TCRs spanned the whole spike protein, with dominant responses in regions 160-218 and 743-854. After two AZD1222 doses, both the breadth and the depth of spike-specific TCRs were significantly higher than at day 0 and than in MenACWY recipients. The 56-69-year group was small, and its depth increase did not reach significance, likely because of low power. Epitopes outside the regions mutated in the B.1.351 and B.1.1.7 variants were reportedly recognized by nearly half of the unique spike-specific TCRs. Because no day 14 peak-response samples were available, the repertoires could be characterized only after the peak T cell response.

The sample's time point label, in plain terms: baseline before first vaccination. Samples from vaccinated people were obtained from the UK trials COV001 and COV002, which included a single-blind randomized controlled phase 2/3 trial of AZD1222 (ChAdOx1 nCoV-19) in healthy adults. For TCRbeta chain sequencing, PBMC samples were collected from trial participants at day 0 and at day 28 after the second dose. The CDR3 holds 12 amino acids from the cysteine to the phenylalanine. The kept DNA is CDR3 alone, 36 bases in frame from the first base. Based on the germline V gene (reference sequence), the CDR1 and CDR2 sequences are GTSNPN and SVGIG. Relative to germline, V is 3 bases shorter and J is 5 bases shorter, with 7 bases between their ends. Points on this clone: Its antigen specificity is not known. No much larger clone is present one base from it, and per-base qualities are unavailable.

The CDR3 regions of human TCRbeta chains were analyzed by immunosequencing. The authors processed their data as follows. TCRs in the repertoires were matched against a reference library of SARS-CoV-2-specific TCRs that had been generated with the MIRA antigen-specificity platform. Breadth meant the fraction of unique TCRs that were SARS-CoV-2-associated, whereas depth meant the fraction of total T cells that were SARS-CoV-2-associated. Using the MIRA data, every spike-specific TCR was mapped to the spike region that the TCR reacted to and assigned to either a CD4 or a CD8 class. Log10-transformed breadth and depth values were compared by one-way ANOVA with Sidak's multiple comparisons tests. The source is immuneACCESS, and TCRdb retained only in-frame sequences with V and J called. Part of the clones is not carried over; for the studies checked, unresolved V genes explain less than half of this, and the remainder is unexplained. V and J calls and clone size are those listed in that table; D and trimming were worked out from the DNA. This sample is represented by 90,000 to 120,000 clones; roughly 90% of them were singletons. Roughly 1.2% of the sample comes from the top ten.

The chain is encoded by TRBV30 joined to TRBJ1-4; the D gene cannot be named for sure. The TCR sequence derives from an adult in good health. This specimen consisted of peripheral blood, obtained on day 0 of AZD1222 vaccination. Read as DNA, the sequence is TGTGCCTGGAGCCCGGAAAATGAAAAACTGTTTTTT. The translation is CAWSPENEKLFF.